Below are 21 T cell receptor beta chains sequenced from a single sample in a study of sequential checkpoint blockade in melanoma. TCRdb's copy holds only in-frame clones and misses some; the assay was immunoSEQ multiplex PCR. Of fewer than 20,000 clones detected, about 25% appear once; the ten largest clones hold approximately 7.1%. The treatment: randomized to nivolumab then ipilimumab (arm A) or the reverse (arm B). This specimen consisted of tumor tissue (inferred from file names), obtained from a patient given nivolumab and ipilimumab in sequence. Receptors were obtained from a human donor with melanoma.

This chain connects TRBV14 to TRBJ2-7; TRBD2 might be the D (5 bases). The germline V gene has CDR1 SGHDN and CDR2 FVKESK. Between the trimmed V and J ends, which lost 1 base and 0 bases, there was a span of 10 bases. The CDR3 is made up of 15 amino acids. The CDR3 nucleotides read TGTGCCAGCAGCCAAGTTTATGGGAGCTCCTACGAGCAGTACTTC. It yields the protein CASSQVYGSSYEQYF.

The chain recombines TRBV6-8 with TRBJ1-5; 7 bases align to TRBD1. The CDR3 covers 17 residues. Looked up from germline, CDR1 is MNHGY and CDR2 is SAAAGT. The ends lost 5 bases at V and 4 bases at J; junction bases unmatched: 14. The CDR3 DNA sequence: TGTGCCAGCAGTGATTGGGCCCTACAGGGGAGGAATCAGCCCCAGCATTTT. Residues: CASSDWALQGRNQPQHF.

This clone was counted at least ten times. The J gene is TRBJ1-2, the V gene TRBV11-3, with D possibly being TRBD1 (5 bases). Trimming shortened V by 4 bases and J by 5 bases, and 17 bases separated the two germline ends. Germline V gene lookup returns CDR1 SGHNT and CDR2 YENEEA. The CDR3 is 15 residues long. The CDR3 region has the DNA TGTGCCAGCAGCTCAGGAACACGGGACGGATATGGCTACACCTTC. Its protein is CASSSGTRDGYGYTF.

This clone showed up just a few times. This CDR3 reads CAITLFLGGPRDGYTF. CDR3 DNA: TGTGCCATCACCCTGTTTCTGGGGGGCCCTAGGGATGGCTACACCTTC. The V call is TRBV6-8, the J call TRBJ1-2; a weak D match, TRBD1 (6 bases). The CDR3 loop spans 16 amino acids. CDR1 and CDR2 from the germline V gene are MNHGY and SAAAGT. V lost 10 bases and J 6 bases, leaving 27 bases between the germline ends.

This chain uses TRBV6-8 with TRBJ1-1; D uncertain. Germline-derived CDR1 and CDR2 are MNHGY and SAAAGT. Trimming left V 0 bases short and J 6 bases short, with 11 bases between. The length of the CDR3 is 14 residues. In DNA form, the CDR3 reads TGTGCCAGCAGTTACTCTAAGGCAATAGCTGAAGCTTTCTTT. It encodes CASSYSKAIAEAFF.

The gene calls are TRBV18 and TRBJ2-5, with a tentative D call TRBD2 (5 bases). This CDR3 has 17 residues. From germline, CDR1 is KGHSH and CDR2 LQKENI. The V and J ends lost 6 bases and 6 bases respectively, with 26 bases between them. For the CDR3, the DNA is TGTGCCAGCTCCTTCGGGGAGAATATACTCCTAGAAAAGACCCAGTACTTC. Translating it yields CASSFGENILLEKTQYF.

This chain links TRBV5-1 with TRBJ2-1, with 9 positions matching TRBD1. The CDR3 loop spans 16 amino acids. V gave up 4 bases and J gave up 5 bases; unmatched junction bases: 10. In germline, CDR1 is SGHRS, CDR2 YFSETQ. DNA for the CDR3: TGCGCCAGCAGCCCTCCTCGGACAGGGGCTAACAATGAGCAGTTCTTC. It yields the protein CASSPPRTGANNEQFF.

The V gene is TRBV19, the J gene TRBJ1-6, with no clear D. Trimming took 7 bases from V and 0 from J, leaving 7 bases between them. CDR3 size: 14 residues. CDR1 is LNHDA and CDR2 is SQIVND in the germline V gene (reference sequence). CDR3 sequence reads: CASMSPSYNSPLHF. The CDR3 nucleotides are TGTGCCAGTATGTCACCCTCCTATAATTCACCCCTCCACTTT. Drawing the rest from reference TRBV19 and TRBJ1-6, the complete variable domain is DGGITQSPKYLFRKEGQNVTLSCEQNLNHDAMYWYRQDPGQGLRLIYYSQIVNDFQKGDIAEGYSVSREKKESFPLTVTSAQKNPTAFYLCASMSPSYNSPLHFGNGTRLTVT.

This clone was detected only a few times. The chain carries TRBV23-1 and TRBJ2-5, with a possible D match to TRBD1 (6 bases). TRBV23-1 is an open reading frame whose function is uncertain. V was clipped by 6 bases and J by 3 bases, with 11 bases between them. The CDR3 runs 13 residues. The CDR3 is CASSWDKKETQYF. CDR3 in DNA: TGCGCCAGCAGCTGGGACAAGAAAGAGACCCAGTACTTC.

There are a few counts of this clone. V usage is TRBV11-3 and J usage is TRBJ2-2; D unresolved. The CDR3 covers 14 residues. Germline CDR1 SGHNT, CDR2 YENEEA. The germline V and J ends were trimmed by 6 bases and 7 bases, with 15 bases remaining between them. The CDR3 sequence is CASRVLGKGGELFF. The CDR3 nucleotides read TGTGCCAGCAGAGTGTTAGGGAAGGGCGGGGAGCTGTTTTTT.

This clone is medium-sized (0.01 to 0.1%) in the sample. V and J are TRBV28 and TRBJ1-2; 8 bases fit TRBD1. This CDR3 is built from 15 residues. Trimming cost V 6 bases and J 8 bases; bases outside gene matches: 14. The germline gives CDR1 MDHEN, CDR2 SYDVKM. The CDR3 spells CASSPRTGKIWGYTF. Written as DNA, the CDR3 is TGTGCCAGCAGCCCTAGGACAGGGAAGATCTGGGGCTACACCTTC.

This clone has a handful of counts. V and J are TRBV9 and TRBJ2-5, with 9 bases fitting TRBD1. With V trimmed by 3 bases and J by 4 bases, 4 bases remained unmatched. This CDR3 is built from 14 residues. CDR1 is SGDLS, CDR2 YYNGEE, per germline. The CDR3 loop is CASSAQGAVETQYF. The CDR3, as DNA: TGTGCCAGCAGCGCACAGGGGGCAGTAGAGACCCAGTACTTC.

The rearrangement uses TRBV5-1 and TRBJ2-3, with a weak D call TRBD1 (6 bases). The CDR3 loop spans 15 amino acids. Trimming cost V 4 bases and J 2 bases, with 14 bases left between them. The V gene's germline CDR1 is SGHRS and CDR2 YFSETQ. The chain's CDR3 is CASSGGRGPTDTQYF. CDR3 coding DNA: TGCGCCAGCAGCGGAGGCAGGGGCCCCACAGATACGCAGTATTTT.

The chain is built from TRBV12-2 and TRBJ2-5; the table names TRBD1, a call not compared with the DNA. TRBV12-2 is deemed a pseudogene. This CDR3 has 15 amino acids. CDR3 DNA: TGTGCCAAACAAATACAGGGGAGTCTACAAGAGACCCAGTACTTC. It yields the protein CAKQIQGSLQETQYF.

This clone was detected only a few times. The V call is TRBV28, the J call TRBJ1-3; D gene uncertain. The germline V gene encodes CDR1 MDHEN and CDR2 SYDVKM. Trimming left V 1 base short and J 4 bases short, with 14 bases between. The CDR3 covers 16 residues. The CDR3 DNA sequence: TGTGCCAGCAGTTTATCCCCCACTGGGCGAGGAAACACCATATATTTT. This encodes CASSLSPTGRGNTIYF.

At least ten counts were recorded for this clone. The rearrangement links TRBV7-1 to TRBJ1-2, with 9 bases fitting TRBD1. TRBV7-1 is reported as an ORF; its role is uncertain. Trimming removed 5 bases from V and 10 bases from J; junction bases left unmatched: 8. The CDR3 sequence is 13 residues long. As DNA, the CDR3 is TGTGCCAGCAGCCGGGACAGGGCGTCACCCTACACCTTC. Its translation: CASSRDRASPYTF.

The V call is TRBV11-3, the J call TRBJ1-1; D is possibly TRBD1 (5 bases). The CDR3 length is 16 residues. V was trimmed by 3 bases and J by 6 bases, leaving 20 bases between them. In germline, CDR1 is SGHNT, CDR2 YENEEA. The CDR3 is CASSFDSTVTWAEAFF. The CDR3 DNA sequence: TGTGCCAGCAGCTTCGATTCGACAGTCACCTGGGCTGAAGCTTTCTTT. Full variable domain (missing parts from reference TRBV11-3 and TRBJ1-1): EAGVVQSPRYKIIEKKQPVAFWCNPISGHNTLYWYLQNLGQGPELLIRYENEEAVDDSQLPKDRFSAERLKGVDSTLKIQPAELGDSAVYLCASSFDSTVTWAEAFFGQGTRLTVV.

In DNA, the CDR3 is TGCGCCAGCAGCTCGCAGGGGGCCAGGGAGACCCAGTACTTC. Amino acids: CASSSQGARETQYF. The chain is built from TRBV5-1 and TRBJ2-5; 8 bases map to TRBD1. The length of the CDR3 is 14 residues. V shed 3 bases, J shed 5 bases, and the junction held 6 bases outside the gene matches. Germline CDR1 and CDR2: SGHRS and YFSETQ.

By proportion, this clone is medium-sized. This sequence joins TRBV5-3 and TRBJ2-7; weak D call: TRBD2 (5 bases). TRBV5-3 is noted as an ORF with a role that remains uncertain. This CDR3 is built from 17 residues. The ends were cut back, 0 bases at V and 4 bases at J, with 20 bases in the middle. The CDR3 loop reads CARSLDEGGGRRYEQYF. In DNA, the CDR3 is TGTGCCAGAAGCTTGGATGAGGGCGGAGGTCGGCGTTACGAGCAGTACTTC.

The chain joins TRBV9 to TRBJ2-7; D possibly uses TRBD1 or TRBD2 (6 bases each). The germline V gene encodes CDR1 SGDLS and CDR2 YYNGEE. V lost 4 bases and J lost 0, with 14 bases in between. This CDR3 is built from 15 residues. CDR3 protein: CASSPPSGASYEQYF. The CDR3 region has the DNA TGTGCCAGCAGCCCGCCCTCGGGGGCCTCCTACGAGCAGTACTTC.

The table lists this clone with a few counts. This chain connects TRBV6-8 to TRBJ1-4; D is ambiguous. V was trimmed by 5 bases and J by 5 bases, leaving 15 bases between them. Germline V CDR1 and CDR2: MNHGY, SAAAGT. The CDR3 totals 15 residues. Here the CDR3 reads CASSDTWAGNEKLFF. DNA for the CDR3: TGTGCCAGCAGTGATACTTGGGCGGGCAATGAAAAACTGTTTTTT.